The 29 T cell receptor beta chains below were found in one sample sequenced in a study of regulatory T cells in long-lasting Graves disease. Researchers made TCR beta libraries by using iRepertoire HTBI primers and running Arm-PCR on CDR3 regions. TCRdb itself ran the multiplex PCR reads through MiXCR, one entry per CDR3 protein. The data show almost 350,000 distinct CDR3 sequences, with around a fifth seen just once and just under 30% held by the top ten. Time point meaning: persistent/refractory GD, antithyroid drugs over 5 years with positive TRAb. RNA isolated from PBMCs was used to make the TCR library. The specimen was peripheral blood mononuclear cells (PBMCs), collected when the disease was refractory, from a patient treated with antithyroid drugs. All receptors derive from a female donor with Graves disease.

The chain recombines TRBV7-2 with TRBJ1-1; perhaps TRBD1 as D (6 bases). From germline, CDR1 is SGHTA and CDR2 FQGNSA. V lost 5 bases, J lost 3 bases, and 10 bases lay in between. The CDR3 is made up of 13 amino acids. Written as DNA, the CDR3 is TGTGCCAGCAGCGCAGACAGGCACACTGAAGCTTTCTTT. The encoded protein is CASSADRHTEAFF.

The table lists this clonotype with a few counts. CDR3 coding DNA: TGTGCCAGCGGGAGGGGTGTGAGAGAGACCCAGTACTTC. Encoded protein: CASGRGVRETQYF. The genes are TRBV7-2 and TRBJ2-5, with 7 bases fitting TRBD2. Per the germline V gene, CDR1 is SGHTA and CDR2 is FQGNSA. This CDR3 is 13 amino acids long. V was pared by 8 bases and J by 4 bases, with 7 bases of the junction left unmatched.

The rearrangement uses TRBV27 and TRBJ2-1; 10 bases are shared with TRBD1. Trimming took 6 bases from V and 8 from J; bases not matched to a gene: 7. Germline-derived CDR1 and CDR2 are MNHEY and SMNVEV (reference sequence). The CDR3 runs 14 residues. In DNA, the CDR3 is TGTGCCAGCAGCCGGGACAGGGGCTGGGATGAGCAGTTCTTC. Its translation: CASSRDRGWDEQFF.

This clonotype was counted at least ten times. The chain combines TRBV12-3 or TRBV12-4 with TRBJ1-4; 9 positions match TRBD1. V was pared by 4 bases and J by 8 bases, with 11 bases of the junction left unmatched. The length of the CDR3 is 16 residues. The CDR3 reads CASSWDRALLGEKLFF. The CDR3 DNA reads TGTGCCAGCAGTTGGGACAGGGCCCTCCTTGGGGAAAAACTGTTTTTT.

This clonotype was counted many times. This chain joins TRBV28 and TRBJ1-1; D remains ambiguous. Germline CDR1 and CDR2: MDHEN and SYDVKM. The CDR3 totals 12 residues. Trimming took off 2 bases at V and 10 bases at J, with 11 bases between the two ends. The CDR3 nucleotides are TGTGCCAGCAGTTTACGGTTTGAGGGAGCTTTCTTT. It encodes CASSLRFEGAFF.

Concerning this clonotype: A much larger clonotype is one base distant, so this may be a read error. Here the CDR3 omits its conserved ending phenylalanine or tryptophan, so a read error is the likely source. The V call is TRBV7-8, the J call TRBJ2-5, with 10 nucleotides matching TRBD2. Germline-derived CDR1 and CDR2 are SGHVS and FQNEAQ. After removal of 3 bases from V and 2 bases from J, the junction contained 12 bases not matched to a gene. The CDR3 is made up of 18 amino acids. The CDR3 coding sequence is TGTGCCAGCAGCTTTTTGCTAGCGGGAGCTCCGTCGCAAGAGACCCAGTACTCC. This encodes CASSFLLAGAPSQETQYS.

This clonotype was seen more than once but under ten times. The V call is TRBV7-9, the J call TRBJ2-6, with TRBD1 as a possible D gene (5 bases). Germline V CDR1 and CDR2: SEHNR, FQNEAQ (reference sequence). The CDR3 contains 16 residues. Trimming removed 5 bases at V and 3 bases at J, with 14 bases between. Here the CDR3 reads CASSPRDFGGANVLTF. The DNA of the CDR3 is TGTGCCAGCAGCCCCAGGGATTTTGGTGGGGCCAACGTCCTGACTTTC.

J is TRBJ2-2 and V is TRBV5-1; 8 bases align to TRBD2. This CDR3 is built from 16 residues. Unmatched junction bases numbered 11, after V lost 4 bases and J lost 6 bases. Germline values: CDR1 SGHRS, CDR2 YFSETQ. The CDR3 DNA is TGCGCCAGCAGCGCCCCCCCAGCGGGAGTTTCCGGGGAGCTGTTTTTT. Protein: CASSAPPAGVSGELFF.

The chain uses TRBV7-8 and TRBJ2-1; D could derive from TRBD1 or TRBD2 (6 bases each). The V and J ends lost 3 bases and 5 bases respectively, with 26 bases between them. CDR1 SGHVS and CDR2 FQNEAQ come from the germline V gene. CDR3 length: 19 residues. Written as DNA, the CDR3 is TGTGCCAGCAGCTTCTGGACGATACGGGGGCCGGTAAGGAACAATGAGCAGTTCTTC. Its protein product is CASSFWTIRGPVRNNEQFF.

V gene TRBV9 combines with J gene TRBJ2-2; no reliable D call. Per germline, CDR1 SGDLS and CDR2 YYNGEE. This CDR3 comprises 13 residues. The V end lost 3 bases, the J end lost 3 bases, and 6 bases lay between the germline ends. The CDR3 loop reads CASSAYYTGELFF. In DNA, the CDR3 is TGTGCCAGCAGCGCCTACTACACCGGGGAGCTGTTTTTT.

This chain joins TRBV25-1 and TRBJ2-2, with 11 nucleotides matching TRBD1. Germline V lookup: CDR1 MGHDK, CDR2 SYGVNS. Unmatched junction bases numbered 11, after V lost 8 bases and J lost 6 bases. This CDR3 region has 16 residues. The CDR3 loop is CASRGAGQGAAGELFF. The CDR3 DNA reads TGTGCCAGCCGGGGAGCCGGACAGGGGGCAGCCGGGGAGCTGTTTTTT.

This clonotype was recorded a few times. The gene calls are TRBV12-3 or TRBV12-4 and TRBJ1-1, with 8 bases matching TRBD1. J gave up 3 bases and V 5 bases, and 11 bases lay outside the gene matches. This CDR3 contains 16 residues. The CDR3 nucleotides read TGTGCCAGCAGTCATCGACAGGGGCAAGGTCACACTGAAGCTTTCTTT. It encodes CASSHRQGQGHTEAFF.

This clonotype has at least ten counts. This chain connects TRBV12-3 or TRBV12-4 to TRBJ1-1; 7 bases are a match to TRBD1. V lost 7 bases and J lost 2; bases outside the gene matches: 13. The CDR3 has 16 amino acids. CDR3 DNA sequence: TGTGCCAGCACCTCCCCCCCCCGGGACAGAAACACTGAAGCTTTCTTT. It specifies CASTSPPRDRNTEAFF.

V gene TRBV2 combines with J gene TRBJ2-3, with TRBD1 matching over 9 bases. Trimming cost V 6 bases and J 4 bases; bases outside gene matches: 11. Per germline, CDR1 SNHLY and CDR2 FYNNEI. The length of the CDR3 is 16 residues. CDR3 nucleotide sequence: TGTGCCAGCAGAAAGGGACAGGGCGTAAGTGCAGATACGCAGTATTTT. Encoded protein: CASRKGQGVSADTQYF.

This clonotype was recorded many times. The J gene is TRBJ1-5, the V gene TRBV12-3 or TRBV12-4, with a weak D call TRBD1 (6 bases). V was shortened by 6 bases and J by 2 bases, with 8 bases between the two germline ends. The CDR3 extends over 13 amino acids. The CDR3 here is CASRRGGNQPQHF. For the CDR3, the DNA is TGTGCCAGCAGGAGGGGGGGCAATCAGCCCCAGCATTTT.

The CDR3 coding sequence is TGCAGTGCTAGAGTAGGAGAGGGCTCCTATAATTCACCCCTCCACTTT. Translated, it gives CSARVGEGSYNSPLHF. This chain connects TRBV20-1 to TRBJ1-6, with unresolved D. The germline CDR1 and CDR2 sequences are DFQATT and SNEGSKA (reference sequence). Trimming left V 1 base short and J 0 bases short, with 10 bases between. There are 16 residues in the CDR3.

This clonotype was detected many times. V gene TRBV6-1 combines with J gene TRBJ1-1; TRBD1 matches 9 bases. The CDR3 totals 14 residues. The ends lost 10 bases at V and 1 base at J; junction bases unmatched: 7. Looked up from germline, CDR1 is MNHNS and CDR2 is SASEGT. The DNA for the CDR3 is TGTGCCACTGGGACAGGGCGGGCGAACACTGAAGCTTTCTTT. It translates to CATGTGRANTEAFF.

The sample holds a few counts of this clonotype. A much larger clone sits a single nucleotide away, making a read error possible. The chain couples TRBV3-1 to TRBJ2-7; D call uncertain. The CDR3 covers 12 residues. The V and J ends lost 2 bases and 1 base respectively, with 3 bases between them. CDR1 and CDR2 from the germline V gene are LGHDT and YNNKEL (reference sequence). The CDR3 reads CASSQLSYEQYF. CDR3 sequence (DNA): TGTGCCAGCAGCCAACTTTCCTACGAGCAGTACTTC.

This clonotype was found many times. The chain carries TRBV28 and TRBJ2-7, with 8 bases lining up with TRBD1. The V gene's germline CDR1 is MDHEN and CDR2 SYDVKM. The CDR3 runs 17 residues. After removal of 5 bases from V and 0 bases from J, the junction contained 12 bases not matched to a gene. CDR3 sequence (DNA): TGTGCCAGCAGTAATCCCCTCGCAGGGGGCTACTCCTACGAGCAGTACTTC. Its protein product is CASSNPLAGGYSYEQYF.

This clonotype was recorded at least ten times. CDR3 protein: CATQRAGGRQETQYF. The DNA for the CDR3 is TGTGCCACCCAGCGAGCGGGAGGTAGGCAAGAGACCCAGTACTTC. The rearrangement joins TRBV24-1 to TRBJ2-5; the match to TRBD2 covers 9 bases. Germline V gene data show CDR1 as KGHDR and CDR2 as SFDVKD. This CDR3 comprises 15 residues. Trimming took 9 bases from V and 2 from J; bases not matched to a gene: 9.

The J gene is TRBJ2-1, the V gene TRBV7-2; 8 nucleotides line up with TRBD2. This CDR3 is 16 amino acids long. The germline V gene has CDR1 SGHTA and CDR2 FQGNSA. V lost 1 base and J lost 6; bases outside the gene matches: 8. The CDR3 loop is CASSLVASGPPNEQFF. In DNA, the CDR3 is TGTGCCAGCAGCTTAGTGGCTAGCGGGCCCCCCAATGAGCAGTTCTTC.

This clonotype appeared many times. The rearrangement joins TRBV6-1 to TRBJ1-1; tentative D call: TRBD1 (6 bases). Germline CDR1 and CDR2: MNHNS and SASEGT. This CDR3 region has 13 residues. V was clipped by 6 bases and J by 3 bases, with 11 bases between them. This CDR3 is CASRDRTYTEAFF. CDR3 DNA: TGTGCCAGCAGGGACAGAACATACACTGAAGCTTTCTTT.

The V call is TRBV10-3, the J call TRBJ1-3, with a tentative D call TRBD1 (5 bases). V lost 3 bases and J lost 2, with 11 bases in between. The CDR3 has 15 amino acids. The germline V gene encodes CDR1 ENHRY and CDR2 SYGVKD. CDR3 sequence reads: CAISDRGGAGNTIYF. CDR3 DNA sequence: TGTGCCATCAGTGACCGGGGAGGGGCTGGAAACACCATATATTTT.

The rearrangement uses TRBV5-1 and TRBJ2-5; 11 nucleotides match TRBD2. Per the germline V gene, CDR1 is SGHRS and CDR2 is YFSETQ. The V and J ends lost 1 base and 3 bases, in that order; junction bases with no gene match: 5. The CDR3 is 16 residues long. The CDR3: CASSLWGTSGEETQYF. The CDR3 DNA reads TGCGCCAGCAGCTTGTGGGGGACTAGCGGCGAAGAGACCCAGTACTTC.

At least ten counts were recorded for this clonotype. The chain links TRBV2 to TRBJ2-4; D gene ambiguous. The V end lost 3 bases, the J end lost 0 bases, and 6 bases lay between the germline ends. The CDR3 covers 14 residues. Looked up from germline, CDR1 is SNHLY and CDR2 is FYNNEI. CDR3 protein: CASSDRLAKNIQYF. The CDR3 DNA sequence: TGTGCCAGCAGTGACCGGCTAGCCAAAAACATTCAGTACTTC.

There are many counts of this clonotype. This rearrangement joins TRBV28 to TRBJ1-6; TRBD1 might be the D (6 bases). CDR1 and CDR2 (germline): MDHEN, SYDVKM. The CDR3 length is 15 residues. V gave up 5 bases and J gave up 2 bases, with 10 bases separating them. For the CDR3, the DNA is TGTGCCAGCAGTACAGGGAACACCTATAATTCACCCCTCCACTTT. Encoded protein: CASSTGNTYNSPLHF. The variable domain in full, completed from reference TRBV28 and TRBJ1-6, reads DVKVTQSSRYLVKRTGEKVFLECVQDMDHENMFWYRQDPGLGLRLIYFSYDVKMKEKGDIPEGYSVSREKKERFSLILESASTNQTSMYLCASSTGNTYNSPLHFGNGTRLTVT.

About this clonotype itself: Lacking the conserved final phenylalanine or tryptophan, this CDR3 likely reflects a read error. CDR3 sequence reads: CASSLGDLGEQYL. In DNA, the CDR3 is TGTGCCAGCAGTTTAGGGGACTTAGGCGAGCAGTACCTC. This sequence joins TRBV27 and TRBJ2-7; TRBD2 might be the D (6 bases). The CDR3 spans 13 residues. From germline, CDR1 is MNHEY and CDR2 SMNVEV (reference sequence). Trimming stripped 2 bases from V and 6 bases from J, with 11 bases between.

This clonotype appeared a few times. J is TRBJ1-4 and V is TRBV18, with D unresolved. The CDR3 is made up of 17 amino acids. CDR1 is KGHSH, CDR2 LQKENI, per germline. With 3 bases removed from V and 0 bases from J, the gap between germline ends came to 14 bases. This CDR3 is CASSPTRTQATNEKLFF. The CDR3 region has the DNA TGTGCCAGCTCACCCACAAGGACGCAAGCAACTAATGAAAAACTGTTTTTT.

With regard to this clonotype: Possible read error: a much larger clone is one base away. CDR3 sequence: CTSSVSPPDEQYF. CDR3 nucleotides: TGTACCAGCAGCGTGAGTCCCCCGGACGAGCAGTACTTC. The chain is built from TRBV9 and TRBJ2-7; D remains ambiguous. CDR3 length equals 13 residues. Germline V CDR1 and CDR2: SGDLS, YYNGEE.